This T cell receptor beta chain was documented in a study of OX40 agonist ivuxolimab in advanced cancers. CDR1 and CDR2 (germline): KGHSH, LQKENI. J gave up 5 bases and V 5 bases, and 6 bases lay outside the gene matches. This CDR3 has 15 amino acids. Sequencing was performed with immunoSEQ multiplex PCR; in TCRdb, only in-frame clones are kept and a portion is missing. The sample yields more than 25,000 clones, roughly four fifths seen once. Here the sequenced sample was CD4+ or CD8+ T cells sorted from blood, taken in a trial of the OX40 agonist ivuxolimab. The source is an adult with an advanced solid tumor such as melanoma, head and neck, liver or kidney cancer. V usage is TRBV18 and J usage is TRBJ2-1; TRBD2 agrees at 10 bases. In nucleotides, the CDR3 is TGTGCCAGCTCAAAGAAGCGGGGGGGCAACAATGAGCAGTTCTTC. Residues: CASSKKRGGNNEQFF.